These 14 T cell receptor beta chains were all obtained from the same sample, sequenced in a study of T cell repertoires in cytomegalovirus infection. Which antigens these TCRs recognize remains unknown. In TCRdb, the reads were re-called with MiXCR into one record per CDR3 protein. The sample contains around 770,000 distinct CDR3 sequences, about 28% of which appear only once. The source was cultured CD8+ T cells from PBMCs, collected from culture after CMV antigen stimulation. The receptors shown here come from a human donor in good health (CMV status not recorded). Some clones in this sample may be carry-over from other donors' samples.

The rearrangement joins TRBV4-1 to TRBJ2-4, with 7 positions matching TRBD1. CDR3 size: 14 residues. From germline, CDR1 is MGHRA and CDR2 YSYEKL. V shed 1 base, J shed 14 bases, and the junction held 11 bases outside the gene matches. CDR3 sequence: CASSQVRQGGFEYF. The CDR3 coding sequence is TGCGCCAGCAGCCAAGTGAGACAGGGTGGTTTTGAGTACTTC.

The rearrangement links TRBV28 to TRBJ2-3; the match to TRBD2 covers 9 bases. Trimming removed 5 bases from V and 2 bases from J; junction bases left unmatched: 5. Germline V CDR1 and CDR2: MDHEN, SYDVKM. The CDR3 has 15 amino acids. The CDR3: CASSALAGITDTQYF. The CDR3 DNA is TGTGCCAGCAGTGCCCTAGCGGGGATCACAGATACGCAGTATTTT.

The rearrangement links TRBV4-1 to TRBJ1-1; the D is unclear. The germline V and J ends were trimmed by 4 bases and 4 bases, with 22 bases remaining between them. The CDR3 runs to 17 residues. The germline gives CDR1 MGHRA, CDR2 YSYEKL. The CDR3 nucleotides read TGCGCCAGCAGCCCTCCGGGAGGCAGCCTGGGCAGCACTGAAGCTTTCTTT. It encodes CASSPPGGSLGSTEAFF.

This clonotype showed up many times. This sequence joins TRBV7-6 and TRBJ1-2; D gene unclear. Trimming removed 2 bases from V and 6 bases from J, with 13 bases in between. In germline, CDR1 is SGHVS, CDR2 FNYEAQ. The CDR3 is 14 residues long. The CDR3 spells CASSLRGEGDGYTF. The CDR3 region has the DNA TGTGCCAGCAGCTTAAGAGGAGAGGGTGATGGCTACACCTTC.

The chain couples TRBV7-2 to TRBJ1-2, with D hard to call. Germline V lookup: CDR1 SGHTA, CDR2 FQGNSA. V was clipped by 3 bases and J by 0 bases, with 14 bases between them. This CDR3 is built from 16 residues. The CDR3 DNA follows: TGTGCCAGCAGCTTCCCACAGAGGATACCTAACTATGGCTACACCTTC. Translated: CASSFPQRIPNYGYTF. Full variable domain (rest looked up from reference TRBV7-2 and TRBJ1-2): GAGVSQSPSNKVTEKGKDVELRCDPISGHTALYWYRQSLGQGLEFLIYFQGNSAPDKSGLPSDRFSAERTGGSVSTLTIQRTQQEDSAVYLCASSFPQRIPNYGYTFGSGTRLTVV.

With regard to this clonotype: One end of the junction is discordant with germline, which a read error may explain. The V gene is TRBV7-6, the J gene TRBJ2-1; D gene ambiguous. The germline gives CDR1 SGHVS, CDR2 FNYEAQ. The CDR3 length is 13 residues. The chain's CDR3 is CASSPRPSLTKDF. DNA for the CDR3: TGTGCCAGCAGCCCCAGGCCGTCCCTGACGAAGGACTTC. The full variable domain, in which reference TRBV7-6 and TRBJ2-1 provide the parts outside the CDR3, is GAGVSQSPRYKVTKRGQDVALRCDPISGHVSLYWYRQALGQGPEFLTYFNYEAQQDKSGLPNDRFSAERPEGSISTLTIQRTEQRDSAMYRCASSPRPSLTKDFGPGTRLTVL.

This clonotype came up a few times. V and J are TRBV4-1 and TRBJ1-2; the D is unclear. Germline CDR1 and CDR2: MGHRA and YSYEKL. V was pared by 2 bases and J by 6 bases, with 10 bases between. The CDR3 covers 13 residues. The CDR3 nucleotides read TGCGCCAGCAGCCAACTTTTAGTGGATGGCTACACCTTC. Translated, it gives CASSQLLVDGYTF.

This chain uses TRBV14 with TRBJ2-1; 14 positions agree with TRBD2. CDR1 and CDR2 from the germline V gene are SGHDN and FVKESK. The trim removed 0 bases at V and 6 bases at J, leaving 10 bases unmatched. CDR3 length: 19 amino acids. As DNA, the CDR3 is TGTGCCAGCAGCCAAGAGGGGACTAGCGGGGGAGGTCCCGGCAATGAGCAGTTCTTC. Translating it yields CASSQEGTSGGGPGNEQFF.

V gene TRBV6-2 or TRBV6-3 combines with J gene TRBJ2-1, with 11 bases fitting TRBD2. The CDR3 has 16 amino acids. In germline, CDR1 is MNHEY, CDR2 SVGEGT. The trim removed 5 bases at V and 0 bases at J, leaving 3 bases unmatched. The CDR3 region has the DNA TGTGCCAGCAGTCCGACTAGCGGGATCTCCTACAATGAGCAGTTCTTC. This translates into CASSPTSGISYNEQFF.

This clonotype turned up a few times. The chain couples TRBV27 to TRBJ2-7; 9 bases are shared with TRBD1. CDR3 length: 15 amino acids. CDR1 and CDR2 (germline): MNHEY, SMNVEV (reference sequence). With 5 bases clipped from V and 1 base from J, the junction kept 6 bases outside the gene matches. The CDR3 here is CASSRRGTGSYEQYV. DNA for the CDR3: TGTGCCAGCAGTCGGCGGGGGACAGGGTCCTACGAGCAGTACGTC.

The J gene is TRBJ2-2, the V gene TRBV12-5; D unresolved. The CDR3 has 17 residues. The V gene's germline CDR1 is LGHNT and CDR2 FRNRAP. Trimming shortened V by 3 bases and J by 1 base, and 15 bases separated the two germline ends. CDR3 protein: CASGLTVGQLNTGELFF. CDR3 DNA sequence: TGTGCTAGTGGTTTAACGGTGGGTCAGCTGAACACCGGGGAGCTGTTTTTT.

This clonotype was seen only a few times. The chain has TRBV7-9 and TRBJ2-6; 8 positions match TRBD1. Per germline, CDR1 SEHNR and CDR2 FQNEAQ (reference sequence). V was pared by 10 bases and J by 0 bases, with 5 bases of the junction left unmatched. There are 15 residues in the CDR3. The CDR3 DNA is TGTGCCACGCGGACAGGGCCCTCTGGGGCCAACGTCCTGACTTTC. Its translation is CATRTGPSGANVLTF.

This clonotype turned up a few times. The CDR3: CSVNLSLGGEQFF. The CDR3 coding sequence is TGCAGCGTTAATCTGAGCCTGGGCGGTGAGCAGTTCTTC. The chain has TRBV29-1 and TRBJ2-1; D uncertain. The germline V and J ends were trimmed by 5 bases and 9 bases, with 17 bases remaining between them. The CDR3 spans 13 residues. Germline values: CDR1 SQVTM, CDR2 ANQGSEA.

The chain couples TRBV9 to TRBJ2-3; D unresolved. The germline gives CDR1 SGDLS, CDR2 YYNGEE. V lost 5 bases, J lost 6 bases, and 16 bases lay in between. CDR3 length: 14 residues. CDR3 protein: CASSAGSHADTQYF. CDR3 in DNA: TGTGCCAGCAGTGCCGGGTCCCACGCGGATACGCAGTATTTT.